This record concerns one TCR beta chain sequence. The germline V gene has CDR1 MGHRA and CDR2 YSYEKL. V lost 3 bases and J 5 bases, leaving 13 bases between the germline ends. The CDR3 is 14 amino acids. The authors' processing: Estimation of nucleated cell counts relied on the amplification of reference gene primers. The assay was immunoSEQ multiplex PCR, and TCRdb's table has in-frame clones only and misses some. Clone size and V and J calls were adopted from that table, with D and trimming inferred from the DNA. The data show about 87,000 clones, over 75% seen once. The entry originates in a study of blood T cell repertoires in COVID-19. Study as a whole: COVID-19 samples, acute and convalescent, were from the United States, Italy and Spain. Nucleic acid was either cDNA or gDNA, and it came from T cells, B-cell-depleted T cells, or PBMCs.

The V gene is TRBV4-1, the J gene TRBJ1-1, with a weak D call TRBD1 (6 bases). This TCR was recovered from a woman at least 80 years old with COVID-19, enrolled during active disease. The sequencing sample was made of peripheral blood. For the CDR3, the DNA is TGCGCCAGCAGCCAGAACAGGGCTGGAACTGAAGCTTTCTTT. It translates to CASSQNRAGTEAFF.